The 26 T cell receptor beta chains below all came from one sample that was sequenced in a study of cytomegalovirus exposure and HLA in healthy donors. The PCR had 60 Vbeta and 13 Jbeta primers. The repertoire was sequenced with immunoSEQ multiplex PCR; TCRdb's copy has only in-frame clones and lacks some. The repertoire holds around 150,000 clones, with roughly 80% as singletons. The source material was PBMCs. These TCRs come from a male donor in good health and CMV-seronegative.

The chain is built from TRBV19 and TRBJ2-5, with 10 bases identical to TRBD1. The end of the DNA is better explained by TRBJ2-7, so the J call may be wrong. Germline V gene sequence: CDR1 LNHDA, CDR2 SQIVND (reference sequence). The CDR3 length is 14 residues. The DNA for the CDR3 is TGTGCCAGCAGACCGGGACAGGGGAGTTACGAGCAGTACTTC. It encodes CASRPGQGSYEQYF.

The chain uses TRBV6-5 and TRBJ2-5; D is possibly TRBD2 (6 bases). The CDR3 totals 14 residues. In germline, CDR1 is MNHEY, CDR2 SVGAGI. V lost 6 bases, J lost 4 bases, and 15 bases lay in between. This chain's CDR3 is CASSPGGESETQYF. CDR3 in DNA: TGTGCCAGCAGCCCGGGCGGGGAATCAGAGACCCAGTACTTC.

V is TRBV19 and J is TRBJ1-2, with a tentative D call TRBD1 (6 bases). Per germline, CDR1 LNHDA and CDR2 SQIVND (reference sequence). Trimming took 5 bases from V and 2 from J, leaving 12 bases between them. There are 14 residues in the CDR3. CDR3 region: CASSFNRDNYGYTF. The CDR3 DNA is TGTGCCAGTAGTTTCAACAGGGACAACTATGGCTACACCTTC.

This clone was counted only a few times. The chain joins TRBV28 to TRBJ1-5; 8 bases match TRBD1. This CDR3 contains 16 residues. Germline V CDR1 and CDR2: MDHEN, SYDVKM. The V and J ends lost 6 bases and 5 bases, in that order; junction bases with no gene match: 12. CDR3 sequence: CASSIDRGWDHQPQHF. The CDR3 region has the DNA TGTGCCAGCAGCATTGACAGGGGATGGGATCATCAGCCCCAGCATTTT.

The V call is TRBV18, the J call TRBJ1-2; TRBD1 matches 12 bases. The CDR3 loop spans 15 amino acids. Trimming at V came to 5 bases and at J to 2 bases, leaving 3 bases not matched to a gene. Germline V gene data show CDR1 as KGHSH and CDR2 as LQKENI. The CDR3 DNA reads as TGTGCCAGCTCATCGGGACAGGGGGCGAACTATGGCTACACCTTC. This sequence encodes CASSSGQGANYGYTF. Full variable domain (remainder filled in from reference TRBV18 and TRBJ1-2): NAGVMQNPRHLVRRRGQEARLRCSPMKGHSHVYWYRQLPEEGLKFMVYLQKENIIDESGMPKERFSAEFPKEGPSILRIQQVVRGDSAAYFCASSSGQGANYGYTFGSGTRLTVV.

The V and J genes are TRBV7-8 and TRBJ2-7; D is undetermined. The germline CDR1 and CDR2 sequences are SGHVS and FQNEAQ. Trimming pared 2 bases from V and 2 bases from J, leaving 7 bases between. The CDR3 covers 13 residues. The CDR3 protein is CASSLQLAYEQYF. The CDR3 DNA follows: TGTGCCAGCAGCTTACAACTTGCCTACGAGCAGTACTTC. The full variable domain, with the rest looked up from reference TRBV7-8 and TRBJ2-7, is GAGVSQSPRYKVAKRGQDVALRCDPISGHVSLFWYQQALGQGPEFLTYFQNEAQLDKSGLPSDRFFAERPEGSVSTLKIQRTQQEDSAVYLCASSLQLAYEQYFGPGTRLTVT.

The DNA of the CDR3 is TGTGCCATCAGTGAACGGCTAGCGGAGGGGAGCACAGATACGCAGTATTTT. Amino acids: CAISERLAEGSTDTQYF. The chain links TRBV10-3 to TRBJ2-3, with 7 bases fitting TRBD2. The CDR3 consists of 17 residues. Germline V CDR1 and CDR2: ENHRY, SYGVKD. The V and J ends lost 3 bases and 0 bases, in that order; junction bases with no gene match: 9.

The chain recombines TRBV6-6 with TRBJ2-5; TRBD2 matches at 9 bases. The V and J ends lost 6 bases and 2 bases, in that order; junction bases with no gene match: 10. This CDR3 comprises 16 residues. CDR1 and CDR2 (germline): MNHNY, SVGAGI (reference sequence). This chain's CDR3 is CASRLSAGGPQETQYF. CDR3 DNA sequence: TGTGCCAGCAGACTCTCAGCGGGGGGCCCTCAAGAGACCCAGTACTTC.

The chain links TRBV30 to TRBJ2-7, with D unclear. The CDR3 totals 12 residues. Per germline, CDR1 GTSNPN and CDR2 SVGIG (reference sequence). V was pared by 2 bases and J by 3 bases, with 8 bases between. The CDR3 nucleotides read TGTGCCTGGAGTCCTACAGACTACGAGCAGTACTTC. Translation gives CAWSPTDYEQYF.

This chain uses TRBV6-1 with TRBJ2-1; D possibly corresponds to TRBD2 (5 bases). Germline V gene lookup returns CDR1 MNHNS and CDR2 SASEGT. With 7 bases removed from V and 4 bases from J, the gap between germline ends came to 17 bases. CDR3 length equals 15 residues. CDR3 in amino acids: CASNPGSDPYNEQFF. In DNA, the CDR3 is TGTGCCAGCAACCCGGGGTCCGACCCTTACAATGAGCAGTTCTTC.

This sequence joins TRBV7-9 and TRBJ2-1, with TRBD2 matching over 9 bases. The CDR3 length is 12 residues. Germline V CDR1 and CDR2: SEHNR, FQNEAQ (reference sequence). V dropped 6 bases and J dropped 8; count of bases not matched to a gene: 2. Here the CDR3 reads CASRRTSDEQFF. CDR3 bases: TGTGCCAGCAGGCGGACTAGCGATGAGCAGTTCTTC. Supplemented by reference TRBV7-9 and TRBJ2-1, the full variable domain reads DTGVSQNPRHKITKRGQNVTFRCDPISEHNRLYWYRQTLGQGPEFLTYFQNEAQLEKSRLLSDRFSAERPKGSFSTLEIQRTEQGDSAMYLCASRRTSDEQFFGPGTRLTVL.

J is TRBJ2-3 and V is TRBV7-2; 12 bases line up with TRBD2. The germline V gene encodes CDR1 SGHTA and CDR2 FQGNSA. CDR3 length: 17 residues. V was clipped by 6 bases and J by 2 bases; unmatched bases: 9. CDR3: CASSSSGGAPPTDTQYF. For the CDR3, the DNA is TGTGCCAGCAGTTCTAGCGGGGGGGCCCCCCCCACAGATACGCAGTATTTT. Filled out from reference TRBV7-2 and TRBJ2-3, the complete variable domain reads GAGVSQSPSNKVTEKGKDVELRCDPISGHTALYWYRQSLGQGLEFLIYFQGNSAPDKSGLPSDRFSAERTGGSVSTLTIQRTQQEDSAVYLCASSSSGGAPPTDTQYFGPGTRLTVL.

On this clone: The junction differs from germline at one of its ends, possibly a read error. This chain connects TRBV6-5 to TRBJ2-7; the D gene is possibly TRBD1 (6 bases). The CDR3 runs to 13 residues. Germline CDR1 is MNHEY and CDR2 is SVGAGI. Here the CDR3 reads CGSSQGLTYEQYF. The CDR3 DNA reads as TGTGGCAGCTCGCAGGGGTTAACCTACGAGCAGTACTTC.

The chain is built from TRBV27 and TRBJ1-5; a weak D match, TRBD1 (6 bases). CDR3 length: 14 residues. V dropped 2 bases and J dropped 5 bases, with 10 bases sitting between them. Germline values: CDR1 MNHEY, CDR2 SMNVEV (reference sequence). The CDR3 loop reads CASSLRGGDQPQHF. CDR3 nucleotide sequence: TGTGCCAGCAGTTTACGGGGGGGCGATCAGCCCCAGCATTTT.

The chain carries TRBV9 and TRBJ2-7; 11 nucleotides agree with TRBD2. The CDR3 runs 18 residues. Germline values: CDR1 SGDLS, CDR2 YYNGEE. V dropped 4 bases and J dropped 0; count of bases not matched to a gene: 12. The CDR3: CASSPRPSGGTSSYEQYF. CDR3 nucleotide sequence: TGTGCCAGCAGCCCCCGGCCTAGCGGGGGGACCAGCTCCTACGAGCAGTACTTC.

CDR3 sequence: CASSQDPGTAYEQYF. The CDR3 DNA is TGTGCCAGCAGCCAAGATCCAGGGACAGCCTACGAGCAGTACTTC. V usage is TRBV4-2 and J usage is TRBJ2-7; 7 bases align to TRBD1. With 0 bases clipped from V and 2 bases from J, the junction kept 4 bases outside the gene matches. This CDR3 region has 15 residues. CDR1 and CDR2 from the germline V gene are LGHNA and YNFKEQ.

V usage is TRBV4-3 and J usage is TRBJ2-7, with 11 bases lining up with TRBD1. After removal of 0 bases from V and 3 bases from J, the junction contained 10 bases not matched to a gene. Germline V gene sequence: CDR1 LGHNA, CDR2 YSLEER. There are 18 residues in the CDR3. The CDR3 reads CASSQDFAPGQGVYEQYF. CDR3 DNA sequence: TGCGCCAGCAGCCAAGATTTCGCCCCGGGACAGGGGGTCTACGAGCAGTACTTC.

Worth noting for this clone: The junction differs from germline at one of its ends, possibly a read error. Other DNA sequences within the sample encode an identical CDR3. The chain recombines TRBV29-1 with TRBJ2-5; the match to TRBD2 covers 14 bases. The germline CDR1 and CDR2 sequences are SQVTM and ANQGSEA. The CDR3 spans 16 residues. The CDR3 spells CSVDGTSGREKETQYF. The CDR3 coding sequence is TGCAGCGTCGACGGGACTAGCGGGAGAGAGAAAGAGACTCAGTACTTC. The whole variable domain, remainder taken from reference TRBV29-1 and TRBJ2-5, is SAVISQKPSRDICQRGTSLTIQCQVDSQVTMMFWYRQQPGQSLTLIATANQGSEATYESGFVIDKFPISRPNLTFSTLTVSNMSPEDSSIYLCSVDGTSGREKETQYFGPGTRLLVL.

The genes are TRBV19 and TRBJ2-2, with 7 positions matching TRBD1. The germline V gene has CDR1 LNHDA and CDR2 SQIVND (reference sequence). This CDR3 spans 17 amino acids. J gave up 4 bases and V 4 bases, and 12 bases lay outside the gene matches. As DNA, the CDR3 is TGTGCCAGTAGTAAAGGGGGCAAGGGCGGAGGCACCGGGGAGCTGTTTTTT. Translated: CASSKGGKGGGTGELFF.

The chain recombines TRBV9 with TRBJ2-1; 9 bases map to TRBD2. The junction had 4 bases not matched to a gene; V was cut back by 0 bases and J by 0 bases. CDR3 size: 17 residues. Per germline, CDR1 SGDLS and CDR2 YYNGEE. In DNA, the CDR3 is TGTGCCAGCAGCGTAGTACCTAGCGGGGTCTCCTACAATGAGCAGTTCTTC. It encodes CASSVVPSGVSYNEQFF.

The CDR3 reads CASSPDADSYNEQFF. CDR3 sequence (DNA): TGTGCCAGCTCCCCGGATGCGGACTCCTACAATGAGCAGTTCTTC. This chain links TRBV18 with TRBJ2-1, with D unclear. Looked up from germline, CDR1 is KGHSH and CDR2 is LQKENI. Trimming shortened V by 6 bases and J by 0 bases, and 12 bases separated the two germline ends. The CDR3 has 15 amino acids.

This chain joins TRBV6-1 and TRBJ1-6; TRBD1 is a possible D gene (6 bases). V was trimmed by 8 bases and J by 6 bases, leaving 14 bases between them. This CDR3 comprises 14 residues. Per germline, CDR1 MNHNS and CDR2 SASEGT. The CDR3 nucleotides read TGTGCCAGCGAACTGGGACACCGTAATTCACCCCTCCACTTT. Encoded protein: CASELGHRNSPLHF.

This chain connects TRBV6-6 to TRBJ1-2; no clear D gene. Germline-derived CDR1 and CDR2 are MNHNY and SVGAGI (reference sequence). The CDR3 is 13 amino acids. The V end lost 7 bases, the J end lost 2 bases, and 11 bases lay between the germline ends. DNA for the CDR3: TGTGCCAGCACCTCGGGGAAAAACTATGGCTACACCTTC. Translation: CASTSGKNYGYTF.

J is TRBJ1-3 and V is TRBV6-5, with a weak D call TRBD1 (5 bases). Trimming stripped 2 bases from V and 7 bases from J, with 15 bases between. The CDR3 extends over 15 amino acids. Germline-derived CDR1 and CDR2 are MNHEY and SVGAGI. The CDR3 nucleotides read TGTGCCAGCAGTTACGACAGTACCCCCGGGAACACCATATATTTT. Its translation: CASSYDSTPGNTIYF.

The rearrangement uses TRBV5-4 and TRBJ1-4; a weak D match, TRBD1 (5 bases). The germline V and J ends were trimmed by 3 bases and 3 bases, with 15 bases remaining between them. Germline V gene data show CDR1 as SGHNT and CDR2 as YYREEE (reference sequence). This CDR3 spans 16 amino acids. The CDR3 spells CASSSGPREANEKLFF. CDR3 coding DNA: TGTGCCAGCAGCTCGGGACCTAGGGAGGCTAATGAAAAACTGTTTTTT.

The V call is TRBV7-2, the J call TRBJ2-7, with a tentative D call TRBD2 (6 bases). The CDR3 loop spans 14 amino acids. CDR1 SGHTA and CDR2 FQGNSA come from the germline V gene. V lost 5 bases and J 3 bases, leaving 14 bases between the germline ends. In DNA, the CDR3 is TGTGCCAGCAGCATGCGACTAGAAAACTACGAGCAGTACTTC. The encoded protein is CASSMRLENYEQYF.